This TCR beta chain stems from a study of radiotherapy plus CTLA-4 blockade in lung cancer. Whole-study context: Disease control reached around 30%, with objective responses in roughly 17%.

Method: immunoSEQ multiplex PCR; TCRdb's copy keeps in-frame clones and lacks some. The table shows 30,000 to 40,000 clones, with roughly 79% occurring only once. There are a few counts of this clone. The sequences come from peripheral blood, collected from a patient treated with radiotherapy plus ipilimumab. This sequence was found in a human donor with non-small cell lung cancer that progressed on radiotherapy plus ipilimumab.

The CDR3 DNA follows: TGTGCCACCAGGGCAGGGCGAATGAACACTGAAGCTTTCTTT. Protein: CATRAGRMNTEAFF. This chain uses TRBV2 with TRBJ1-1; maybe TRBD1 (5 bases). CDR1 SNHLY and CDR2 FYNNEI come from the germline V gene. CDR3 length: 14 amino acids. V lost 10 bases and J 0 bases, leaving 15 bases between the germline ends. The full variable domain, with the rest looked up from reference TRBV2 and TRBJ1-1, is EPEVTQTPSHQVTQMGQEVILRCVPISNHLYFYWYRQILGQKVEFLVSFYNNEISEKSEIFDDQFSVERPDGSNFTLKIRSTKLEDSAMYFCATRAGRMNTEAFFGQGTRLTVV.